This TCR beta chain comes out of a study of T cell responses to AZD1222 COVID-19 vaccine. The ends were cut back, 2 bases at V and 4 bases at J, with 7 bases in the middle. CDR1 is KGHSH and CDR2 is LQKENI in the germline V gene. The CDR3 covers 13 residues. Produced via immunoSEQ multiplex PCR; TCRdb's table is partial and in-frame only. The data hold about 120,000 clones, with 87% observed a single time. The sample here was peripheral blood, taken 28 days after the second AZD1222 dose. The chain carries TRBV18 and TRBJ2-3; D is perhaps TRBD1 (6 bases). This sequence was found in an adult who received the AZD1222 COVID-19 vaccine. CDR3 sequence: CASSPRGSDTQYF. The CDR3 DNA reads TGTGCCAGCTCACCAAGGGGGTCAGATACGCAGTATTTT.